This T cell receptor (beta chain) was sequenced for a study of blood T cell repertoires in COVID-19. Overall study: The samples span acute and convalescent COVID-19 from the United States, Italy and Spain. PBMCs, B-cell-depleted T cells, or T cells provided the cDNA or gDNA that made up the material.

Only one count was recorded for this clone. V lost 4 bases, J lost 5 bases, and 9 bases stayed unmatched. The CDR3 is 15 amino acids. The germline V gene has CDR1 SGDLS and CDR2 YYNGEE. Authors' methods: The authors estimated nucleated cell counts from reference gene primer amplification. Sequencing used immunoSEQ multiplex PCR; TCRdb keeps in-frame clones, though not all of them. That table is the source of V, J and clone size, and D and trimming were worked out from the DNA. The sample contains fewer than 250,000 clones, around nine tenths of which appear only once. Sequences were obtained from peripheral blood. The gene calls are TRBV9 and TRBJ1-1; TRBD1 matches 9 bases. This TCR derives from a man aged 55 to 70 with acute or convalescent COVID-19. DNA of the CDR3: TGTGCCAGCAGCCTCCTGGGAGGGACAGGGACTGAAGCTTTCTTT. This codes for CASSLLGGTGTEAFF.